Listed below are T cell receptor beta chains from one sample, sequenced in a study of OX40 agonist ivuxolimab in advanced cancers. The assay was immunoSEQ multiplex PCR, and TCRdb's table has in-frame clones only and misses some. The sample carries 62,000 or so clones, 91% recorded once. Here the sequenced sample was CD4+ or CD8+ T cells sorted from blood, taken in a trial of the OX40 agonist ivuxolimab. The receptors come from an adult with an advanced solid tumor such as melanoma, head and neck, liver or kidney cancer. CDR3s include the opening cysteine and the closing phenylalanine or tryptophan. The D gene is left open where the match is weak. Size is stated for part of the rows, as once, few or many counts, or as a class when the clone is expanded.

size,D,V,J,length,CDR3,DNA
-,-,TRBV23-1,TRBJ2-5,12,CASSQSKETQYF,TGCGCCAGCAGTCAATCGAAAGAGACCCAGTACTTC
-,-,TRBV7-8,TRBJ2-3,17,CASSPRHGTGATDTQYF,TGTGCCAGCAGCCCAAGGCACGGCACGGGGGCCACAGATACGCAGTATTTT
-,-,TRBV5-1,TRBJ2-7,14,CASSLVGASYEQYF,TGCGCCAGCAGCTTAGTGGGAGCTAGCTACGAGCAGTACTTC
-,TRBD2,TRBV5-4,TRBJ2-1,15,CASSLAAGGYNEQFF,TGTGCCAGCAGCTTGGCCGCGGGAGGGTACAATGAGCAGTTCTTC
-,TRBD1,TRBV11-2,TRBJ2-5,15,CASSLGQGRQETQYF,TGTGCCAGCAGCTTAGGACAGGGCCGACAAGAGACCCAGTACTTC
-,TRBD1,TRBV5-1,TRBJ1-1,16,CASSLGTGKISTEAFF,TGCGCCAGCAGCTTGGGGACAGGGAAAATTAGCACTGAAGCTTTCTTT
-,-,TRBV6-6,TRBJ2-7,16,CASSYPSTGRSHEQYF,TGTGCCAGCAGTTATCCCTCCACAGGGAGGTCCCACGAGCAGTACTTC
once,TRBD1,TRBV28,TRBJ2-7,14,CASIPDRASYEQYF,TGTGCCAGCATCCCGGACAGGGCCTCCTACGAGCAGTACTTC
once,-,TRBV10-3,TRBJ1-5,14,CAISDEQGHQPQHF,TGTGCCATCAGTGATGAGCAGGGCCATCAGCCCCAGCATTTT
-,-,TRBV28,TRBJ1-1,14,CASRPGGANTEAFF,TGTGCCAGCAGGCCTGGGGGGGCTAACACTGAAGCTTTCTTT
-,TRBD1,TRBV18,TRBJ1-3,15,CASSEGGAVGNTIYF,TGTGCCAGCTCAGAAGGGGGCGCGGTTGGAAACACCATATATTTT
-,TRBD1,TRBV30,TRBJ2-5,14,CASAKGQSQETQYF,TGTGCCTCTGCCAAGGGACAGTCCCAAGAGACCCAGTACTTC
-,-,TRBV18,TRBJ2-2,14,CASSPLSGTGELFF,TGTGCCAGCTCACCACTGTCGGGAACCGGGGAGCTGTTTTTT
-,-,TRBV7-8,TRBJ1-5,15,CASSQAVQPNQPQHF,TGTGCCAGCAGCCAGGCGGTACAGCCCAATCAGCCCCAGCATTTT
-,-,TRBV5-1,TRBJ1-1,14,CASSSKGSSTEAFF,TGCGCCAGCAGCTCTAAGGGATCAAGCACTGAAGCTTTCTTT
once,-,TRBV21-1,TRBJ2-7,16,CASVGGGRPPDYEQYF,TGTGCCAGCGTCGGTGGAGGGCGGCCCCCCGACTACGAGCAGTACTTC
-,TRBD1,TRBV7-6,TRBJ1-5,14,CASSFGQGNQPQHF,TGTGCCAGCAGCTTTGGACAGGGCAATCAGCCCCAGCATTTT
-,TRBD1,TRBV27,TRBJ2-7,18,CASASRRQGAPSSYEQYF,TGTGCCAGCGCTAGTCGGAGACAGGGGGCACCCAGCTCCTACGAGCAGTACTTC
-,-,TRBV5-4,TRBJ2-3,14,CASSLGVDTDTQYF,TGTGCCAGCAGCTTGGGGGTCGACACAGATACGCAGTATTTT
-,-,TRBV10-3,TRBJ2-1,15,CAISLNGGSHNEQFF,TGTGCCATCAGTTTGAACGGCGGGTCTCACAATGAGCAGTTCTTC
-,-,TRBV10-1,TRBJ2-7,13,CASSVSISYEQYF,TGCGCCAGCAGTGTATCGATCTCCTACGAGCAGTACTTC
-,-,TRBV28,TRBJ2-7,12,CASRDGHYEQYF,TGTGCCAGCAGGGACGGCCACTACGAGCAGTACTTC
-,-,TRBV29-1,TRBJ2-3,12,CSSARGPDTQYF,TGCAGCTCAGCGCGGGGACCAGATACGCAGTATTTT
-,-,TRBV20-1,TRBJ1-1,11,CSANRNTEAFF,TGCAGTGCAAACCGGAACACTGAAGCTTTCTTT
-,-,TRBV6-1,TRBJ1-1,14,CASSIVEGNTEAFF,TGTGCCAGCTCAATCGTGGAAGGGAACACTGAAGCTTTCTTT
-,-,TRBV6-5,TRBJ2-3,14,CASRGEGGGDTQYF,TGTGCCAGCAGGGGAGAGGGGGGAGGAGATACGCAGTATTTT
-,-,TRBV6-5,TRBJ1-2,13,CASSTGFSSGYTF,TGTGCCAGCAGCACAGGGTTCTCCAGTGGCTACACCTTC
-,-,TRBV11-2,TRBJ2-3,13,CAGAVGYTDTQYF,TGTGCCGGGGCGGTGGGATACACAGATACGCAGTATTTT
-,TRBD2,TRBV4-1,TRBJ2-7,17,CASSPGGSGSFSYEQYF,TGCGCCAGCAGCCCAGGAGGTAGCGGGAGCTTCTCCTACGAGCAGTACTTC
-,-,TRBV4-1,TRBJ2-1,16,CASSQPTSNPYNEQFF,TGCGCCAGCAGCCAGCCGACTAGTAACCCCTACAATGAGCAGTTCTTC
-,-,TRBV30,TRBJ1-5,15,CAWSSGRGGNQPQHF,TGTGCCTGGAGCTCGGGGAGGGGTGGCAATCAGCCCCAGCATTTT
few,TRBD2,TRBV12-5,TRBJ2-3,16,CASGLELARWTDTQYF,TGTGCTAGTGGTTTAGAACTAGCGAGATGGACAGATACGCAGTATTTT
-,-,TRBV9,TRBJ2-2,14,CASSVLPNTGELFF,TGTGCCAGCAGCGTATTGCCGAACACCGGGGAGCTGTTTTTT
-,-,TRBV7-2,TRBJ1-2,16,CASSLAGAGADYGYTF,TGTGCCAGCAGCTTAGCGGGGGCAGGGGCGGACTATGGCTACACCTTC
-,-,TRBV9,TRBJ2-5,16,CASSVAPNGIQETQYF,TGTGCCAGCAGCGTAGCCCCTAACGGGATACAAGAGACCCAGTACTTC
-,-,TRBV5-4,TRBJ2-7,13,CASSTGSGYEQYF,TGTGCCAGCAGCACAGGGAGTGGCTACGAGCAGTACTTC
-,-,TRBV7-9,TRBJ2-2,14,CASSLGLRIGELFF,TGTGCCAGCAGCTTAGGATTGCGGATCGGGGAGCTGTTTTTT